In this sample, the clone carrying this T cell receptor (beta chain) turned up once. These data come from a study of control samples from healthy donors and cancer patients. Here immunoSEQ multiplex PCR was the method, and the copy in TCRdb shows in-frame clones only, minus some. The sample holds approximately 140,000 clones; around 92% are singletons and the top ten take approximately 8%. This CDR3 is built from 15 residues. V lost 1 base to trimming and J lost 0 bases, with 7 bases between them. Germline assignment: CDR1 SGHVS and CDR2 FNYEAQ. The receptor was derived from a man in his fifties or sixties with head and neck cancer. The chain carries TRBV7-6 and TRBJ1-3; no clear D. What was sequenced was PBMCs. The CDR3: CASSLGAASGNTIYF. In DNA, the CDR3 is TGTGCCAGCAGCTTAGGAGCTGCCTCTGGAAACACCATATATTTT.